Sequencing of this T cell receptor beta chain was carried out in a study of T cell clonotyping in hematopoietic cell transplantation. As to this clone: The target antigen is unknown.

Points from the study as a whole: Higher Inverse Simpson Index values in graft donor and pretransplant recipient predicted broader posttransplant TCR diversity.

Germline CDR1 LNHDA, CDR2 SQIVND (reference sequence). There are 13 residues in the CDR3. V lost 7 bases, J lost 7 bases, and 16 bases lay in between. The table came from immunoSEQ multiplex PCR; TCRdb's copy has only in-frame clones and leaves some out. The top ten hold around 4.2% of the sample, which has some 14,000 clones, about 98% seen once. The chain combines TRBV19 with TRBJ2-5; perhaps TRBD1 as D (6 bases). This specimen consisted of peripheral blood mononuclear cells, obtained 30 days after allogeneic stem cell transplant. This TCR came from a female patient aged 50-65 years who had an allogeneic stem cell transplant from an unrelated donor, so T cells may come from the graft donor. Some clones in this sample may be carry-over from other donors' samples. CDR3 nucleotides: TGTGCCAGTACCGAGCAGGGGCAGGTGACCCAGTACTTC. As protein: CASTEQGQVTQYF.